This T cell receptor beta chain emerged from a study of post-analysis software for immune sequencing data. Carried by the TCR beta cDNA libraries were unique molecular identifiers. One entry per CDR3 protein, called by TCRdb with MiXCR from the PCR reads. The repertoire holds fewer than 850,000 distinct CDR3 sequences, 25% to 30% seen once, with 0.56% in the top ten. The specimen was blood. This TCR was recovered from a girl between 5 and 17 years old with multiple sclerosis.

CDR3: CATGGREPYNEQFF. In nucleotides, the CDR3 is TGTGCCACCGGGGGGCGGGAGCCCTACAATGAGCAGTTCTTC. V usage is TRBV24-1 and J usage is TRBJ2-1; weak D call: TRBD2 (7 bases). CDR1 KGHDR and CDR2 SFDVKD come from the germline V gene. The CDR3 runs to 14 residues. Trimming took off 9 bases at V and 2 bases at J, with 13 bases between the two ends.